This TCR beta chain was identified during a study of T-cell reconstitution after alpha-beta-depleted transplantation in children. The CDR3 is 13 amino acids. CDR1 and CDR2 from the germline V gene are SSHAT and FNYEAQ (reference sequence). Researchers prepared the TCRbeta library using unique molecular identifiers, the study reports. One entry per CDR3 protein, called by TCRdb with MiXCR from the PCR reads. The sample has about 210,000 distinct CDR3 sequences, over 15% seen once; the top ten hold 35% to 50%. A remark on this clonotype: What it binds is not known. An end of the junction differs from the germline gene, which may be a read error.

General study findings and limits: At one year after transplant, newly produced T cells mostly accounted for T-cell counts and diversity. Some patients owed their high day-60 TCRbeta diversity to surviving recipient T cells and thymic progenitors. Several hundred expanded graft clones reportedly were the source of alpha-beta T cells about two months after transplant.

This chain uses TRBV7-7 with TRBJ2-3; no clear D gene. The sequence derives from a male patient under 10 years old who had a stem cell transplant for acute lymphoblastic leukemia, so the T cells may come from the graft donor. Sequencing was performed on PBMCs, mostly from graft donor cells, taken 360 days after TCRalphabeta/CD19-depleted stem cell transplant. CDR3 in amino acids: CASSFSSADTQYF. The CDR3 bases are TGTGCTAGCAGCTTTTCCTCCGCAGATACGCAGTATTTT.